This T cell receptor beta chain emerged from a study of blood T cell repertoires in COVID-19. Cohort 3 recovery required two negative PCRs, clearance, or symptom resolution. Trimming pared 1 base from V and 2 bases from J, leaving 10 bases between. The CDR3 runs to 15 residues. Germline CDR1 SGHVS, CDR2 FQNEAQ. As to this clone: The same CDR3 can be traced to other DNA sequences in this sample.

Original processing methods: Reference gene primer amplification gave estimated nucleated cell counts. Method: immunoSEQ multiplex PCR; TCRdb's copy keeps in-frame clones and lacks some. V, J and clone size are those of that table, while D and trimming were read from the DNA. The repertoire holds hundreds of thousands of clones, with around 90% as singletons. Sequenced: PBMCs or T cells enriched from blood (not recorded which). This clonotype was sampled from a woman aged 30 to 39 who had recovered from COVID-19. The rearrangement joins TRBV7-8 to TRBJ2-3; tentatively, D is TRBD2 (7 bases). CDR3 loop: CASSLGGGYTDTQYF. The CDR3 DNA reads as TGTGCCAGCAGCTTAGGGGGGGGCTACACAGATACGCAGTATTTT.